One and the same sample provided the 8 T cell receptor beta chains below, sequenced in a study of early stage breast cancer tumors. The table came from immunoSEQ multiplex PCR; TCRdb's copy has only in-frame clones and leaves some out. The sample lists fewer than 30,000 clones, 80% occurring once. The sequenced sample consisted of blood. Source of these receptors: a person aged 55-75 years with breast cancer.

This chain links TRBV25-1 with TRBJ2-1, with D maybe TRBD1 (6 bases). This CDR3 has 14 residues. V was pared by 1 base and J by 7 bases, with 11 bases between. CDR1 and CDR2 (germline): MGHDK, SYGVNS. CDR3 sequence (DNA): TGTGCCAGCAGTGAATGGAACCAGGGGAATGAGCAGTTCTTC. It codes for CASSEWNQGNEQFF.

CDR3 loop: CASSRDRGLQETQYF. The CDR3 DNA reads as TGTGCCAGCAGCCGGGACAGGGGACTACAAGAGACCCAGTACTTC. The V and J genes are TRBV5-6 and TRBJ2-5; 10 bases line up with TRBD1. J was trimmed by 2 bases and V by 4 bases; bases with no gene match: 5. The length of the CDR3 is 15 residues. Per germline, CDR1 SGHDT and CDR2 YYEEEE.

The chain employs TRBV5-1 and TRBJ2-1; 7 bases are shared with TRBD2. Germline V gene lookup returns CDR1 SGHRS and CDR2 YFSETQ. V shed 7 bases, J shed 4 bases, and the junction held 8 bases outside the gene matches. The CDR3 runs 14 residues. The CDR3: CASGVAGQYNEQFF. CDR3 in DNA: TGCGCCAGCGGGGTAGCGGGTCAGTACAATGAGCAGTTCTTC.

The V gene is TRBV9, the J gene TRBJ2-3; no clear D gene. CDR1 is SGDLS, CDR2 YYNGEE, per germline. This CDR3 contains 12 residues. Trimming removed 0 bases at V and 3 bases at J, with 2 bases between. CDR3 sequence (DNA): TGTGCCAGCAGCGTAGCTACAGATACGCAGTATTTT. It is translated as CASSVATDTQYF.

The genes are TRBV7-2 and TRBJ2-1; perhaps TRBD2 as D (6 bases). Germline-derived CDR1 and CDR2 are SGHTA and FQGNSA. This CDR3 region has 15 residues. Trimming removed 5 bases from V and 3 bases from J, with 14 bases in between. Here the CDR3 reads CASSPGHGGYNEQFF. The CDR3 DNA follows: TGTGCCAGCAGCCCAGGCCACGGGGGCTACAATGAGCAGTTCTTC.

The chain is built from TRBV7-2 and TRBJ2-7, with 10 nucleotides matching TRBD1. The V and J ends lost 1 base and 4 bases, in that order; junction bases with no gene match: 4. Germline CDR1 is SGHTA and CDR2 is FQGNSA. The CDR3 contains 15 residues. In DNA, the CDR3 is TGTGCCAGCAGCTTAGTGACAGGGGGCCTATACGAGCAGTACTTC. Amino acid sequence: CASSLVTGGLYEQYF.

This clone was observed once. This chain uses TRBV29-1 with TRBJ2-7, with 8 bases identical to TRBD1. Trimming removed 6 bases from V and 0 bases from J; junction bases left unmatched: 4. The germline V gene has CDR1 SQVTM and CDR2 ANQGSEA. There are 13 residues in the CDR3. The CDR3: CSVRQGSSYEQYF. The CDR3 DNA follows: TGCAGCGTCCGACAGGGGAGCTCCTACGAGCAGTACTTC.

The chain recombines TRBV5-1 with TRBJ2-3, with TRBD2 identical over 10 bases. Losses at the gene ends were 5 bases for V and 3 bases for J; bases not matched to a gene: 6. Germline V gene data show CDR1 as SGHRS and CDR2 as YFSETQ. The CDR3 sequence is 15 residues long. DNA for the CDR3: TGCGCCAGCAGTCTAGCGGGAGCACGTACAGATACGCAGTATTTT. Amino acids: CASSLAGARTDTQYF.